This TCR beta chain emerged from a study of cytomegalovirus exposure and HLA in healthy donors. V dropped 6 bases and J dropped 8 bases, with 14 bases sitting between them. The CDR3 has 12 residues. CDR1 and CDR2 from the germline V gene are SGHRS and YFSETQ. A multiplex PCR was run with 60 Vbeta primers and 13 Jbeta primers. The method was immunoSEQ multiplex PCR; TCRdb's version includes in-frame clones alone and lacks a portion of them. Found here are fewer than 90,000 clones, around 76% of them singletons; the top ten hold roughly a tenth. The TCR comes from a man aged 25 to 40 in good health and CMV-seropositive. The sequencing sample was made of PBMCs. The chain employs TRBV5-1 and TRBJ1-1; D unclear. The CDR3 protein is CASITGSGEAFF. The CDR3 DNA reads TGCGCCAGCATCACCGGGTCGGGAGAAGCTTTCTTT.